This is a list of T cell receptor beta chains from one sample in a study of OX40 agonist ivuxolimab in advanced cancers. TCRdb's table, derived via immunoSEQ multiplex PCR, lists solely in-frame clones and lacks some. The sample shows around 55,000 clones, roughly 82% of them seen only once. The input for sequencing was CD4+ or CD8+ T cells sorted from blood, taken in a trial of the OX40 agonist ivuxolimab. The receptors were sampled from an adult with an advanced solid tumor such as melanoma, head and neck, liver or kidney cancer. CDR3s include the opening cysteine and the closing phenylalanine or tryptophan. The order of the fields is D gene, V gene, clone size, J gene, CDR3 DNA, CDR3 protein. A D gene is named only where the DNA matches it firmly. Size tells how often a clone was seen (once, few, many) or the class of an expanded clone, and some rows leave it out.

d_call: .
v_call: TRBV7-9
clone_size: .
j_call: TRBJ1-2
cdr3_nt: TGTGCCAGCAGCCCCCACAGGGATAACTATGGCTACACCTTC
cdr3_aa: CASSPHRDNYGYTF

d_call: .
v_call: TRBV11-2
clone_size: .
j_call: TRBJ1-5
cdr3_nt: TGTGCCAGCAGCTTAGGAGGCTTTGGGGGATATCAGCCCCAGCATTTT
cdr3_aa: CASSLGGFGGYQPQHF

d_call: .
v_call: TRBV5-1
clone_size: .
j_call: TRBJ2-1
cdr3_nt: TGCGCCAGCAGCTTGGGTCCGGAGAATGAGCAATTCTTC
cdr3_aa: CASSLGPENEQFF

d_call: .
v_call: TRBV30
clone_size: .
j_call: TRBJ2-7
cdr3_nt: TGTGCCTGGAGTGGGGGACCGTTGATCTCCTACGAGCAGTACTTC
cdr3_aa: CAWSGGPLISYEQYF

d_call: TRBD2
v_call: TRBV29-1
clone_size: .
j_call: TRBJ2-3
cdr3_nt: TGCAGCGGCAGACTAGCGGACACAGATACGCAGTATTTT
cdr3_aa: CSGRLADTDTQYF

d_call: .
v_call: TRBV27
clone_size: many
j_call: TRBJ2-3
cdr3_nt: TGTGCCAGCAGGCGGAGGGAGACTAGCACAGATACGCAGTATTTT
cdr3_aa: CASRRRETSTDTQYF

d_call: .
v_call: TRBV28
clone_size: .
j_call: TRBJ2-1
cdr3_nt: TGTGCCAGCAGTTCGCTAGCGAGACCTTCGGGGGATGAGCAGTTCTTC
cdr3_aa: CASSSLARPSGDEQFF

d_call: TRBD2
v_call: TRBV18
clone_size: .
j_call: TRBJ2-5
cdr3_nt: TGTGCCAGCTCCTCCAGAGCGGGAGGGTCCGTCAAAACGACCCAGTACTTC
cdr3_aa: CASSSRAGGSVKTTQYF

d_call: .
v_call: TRBV6-6
clone_size: .
j_call: TRBJ2-2
cdr3_nt: TGTGCCAGCAAAGAAAAGTTAAACACCGGGGAGCTGTTTTTT
cdr3_aa: CASKEKLNTGELFF

d_call: .
v_call: TRBV5-1
clone_size: few
j_call: TRBJ2-3
cdr3_nt: TGCGCCAGCAGCTTGTCTCCTCCGGGACGTACCACAGATACGCAGTATTTT
cdr3_aa: CASSLSPPGRTTDTQYF

d_call: TRBD1
v_call: TRBV9
clone_size: .
j_call: TRBJ1-2
cdr3_nt: TGTGCCAGCAGCCCGTTGACAGGGGAAGTTGGCTACACCTTC
cdr3_aa: CASSPLTGEVGYTF

d_call: TRBD2
v_call: TRBV10-3
clone_size: few
j_call: TRBJ2-7
cdr3_nt: TGTGCCACGCGACTAGCGGGAGACTACGAGCAGTACTTC
cdr3_aa: CATRLAGDYEQYF

d_call: .
v_call: TRBV11-2
clone_size: .
j_call: TRBJ1-2
cdr3_nt: TGTGCCAGCAGCCCGCTGGGACGGGAGGGGTATGGCTACACCTTC
cdr3_aa: CASSPLGREGYGYTF

d_call: .
v_call: TRBV2
clone_size: .
j_call: TRBJ1-1
cdr3_nt: TGTGCCAGCAAGTGGCGGGGGGCGACTAGGAACACTGAAGCTTTCTTT
cdr3_aa: CASKWRGATRNTEAFF

d_call: .
v_call: TRBV2
clone_size: .
j_call: TRBJ2-3
cdr3_nt: TGTGCCAGCAGTGAAGCGGTGGACACAGATACGCAGTATTTT
cdr3_aa: CASSEAVDTDTQYF

d_call: .
v_call: TRBV6-5
clone_size: .
j_call: TRBJ2-5
cdr3_nt: TGTGCCAGCAGTTCCCAGAGGGCCCGGGAGACCCAGTACTTC
cdr3_aa: CASSSQRARETQYF

d_call: .
v_call: TRBV18
clone_size: .
j_call: TRBJ2-7
cdr3_nt: TGTGCCAGCTCACCGGCGGGTGGCGAGCAGTACTTC
cdr3_aa: CASSPAGGEQYF

d_call: TRBD2
v_call: TRBV13
clone_size: .
j_call: TRBJ2-1
cdr3_nt: TGTGCCAGCAGCAGAGCTAGCGGCGCGGACAATGAGCAGTTCTTC
cdr3_aa: CASSRASGADNEQFF

d_call: .
v_call: TRBV11-2
clone_size: .
j_call: TRBJ2-5
cdr3_nt: TGTGCCAGCAGCTTAGTGGACAAGTACCAAGAGACCCAGTACTTC
cdr3_aa: CASSLVDKYQETQYF

d_call: TRBD2
v_call: TRBV2
clone_size: .
j_call: TRBJ2-1
cdr3_nt: TGTGCCAGCAGTGAACTAGCGGGGAGTTACAATGAGCAGTTCTTC
cdr3_aa: CASSELAGSYNEQFF

d_call: .
v_call: TRBV27
clone_size: .
j_call: TRBJ2-3
cdr3_nt: TGTGCCAGCAGTTTTTGGCGGGATTCAGATACGCAGTATTTT
cdr3_aa: CASSFWRDSDTQYF

d_call: .
v_call: TRBV4-1
clone_size: .
j_call: TRBJ2-1
cdr3_nt: TGCGCCAGCAGCACGGGGCCAAGCTCCTACAATGAGCAGTTCTTC
cdr3_aa: CASSTGPSSYNEQFF